A selection of T cell receptor beta chains follows, all from one sample in a study of blood T cell repertoires in COVID-19. The protocol was immunoSEQ multiplex PCR, while the TCRdb copy is restricted to in-frame clones and leaves out a portion. This sample has 250,000 to 300,000 clones, with approximately 90% found just once. The source material was peripheral blood. The receptor set was obtained from a woman aged 45 to 65 who had recovered from COVID-19. CDR3s include the opening cysteine and the closing phenylalanine or tryptophan. Each record gives: CDR3 protein, V gene, J gene, D gene. A D gene is named only where the DNA matches it firmly.

cdr3_aa: CASSRQGGYGYTF
v_call: TRBV28
j_call: TRBJ1-2
d_call: TRBD1

cdr3_aa: CASSVGLDDTQYF
v_call: TRBV9
j_call: TRBJ2-3
d_call: -

cdr3_aa: CASSLGLAGSETQYF
v_call: TRBV7-6
j_call: TRBJ2-5
d_call: TRBD2

cdr3_aa: CASRTGMNTEAFF
v_call: TRBV2
j_call: TRBJ1-1
d_call: -

cdr3_aa: CASSLSGPGNIQYF
v_call: TRBV27
j_call: TRBJ2-4
d_call: -

cdr3_aa: CASSAGTGGEEETQYF
v_call: TRBV11-3
j_call: TRBJ2-5
d_call: TRBD1

cdr3_aa: CASSLLTGGDSPLHF
v_call: TRBV4-3
j_call: TRBJ1-6
d_call: TRBD1

cdr3_aa: CASKPGQGPGELFF
v_call: TRBV5-4
j_call: TRBJ2-2
d_call: TRBD1

cdr3_aa: CASSTGTKPQHF
v_call: TRBV12-3/TRBV12-4
j_call: TRBJ1-5
d_call: -

cdr3_aa: CATSGSGSASTDTQYF
v_call: TRBV24-1
j_call: TRBJ2-3
d_call: -

cdr3_aa: CASSIRGNYGYTF
v_call: TRBV19
j_call: TRBJ1-2
d_call: -

cdr3_aa: CASSPKRRTSGNNEQFF
v_call: TRBV7-2
j_call: TRBJ2-1
d_call: TRBD2

cdr3_aa: CASSIGQGNEKLFF
v_call: TRBV19
j_call: TRBJ1-4
d_call: TRBD1

cdr3_aa: CASSLESVAYF
v_call: TRBV7-2
j_call: TRBJ2-7
d_call: -